Listed here are 19 T cell receptor beta chains from one sample, sequenced in a study of Ad26.COV2.S vaccination and SARS-CoV-2 variants. Treatment described: roughly 20 received Ad26.COV2.S at low or high dose, single or two shots; about five received placebo; per-sample allocation not given. The investigators took samples on day 63 after the first vaccine or placebo injection. Libraries were prepared by immunoSEQ multiplex PCR; TCRdb keeps only in-frame clonotypes and omits some of them. The table shows approximately 350,000 clones, with 80% to 90% occurring only once. Source: peripheral blood, taken in a trial of Ad26.COV2.S vaccine versus placebo. Receptors originate from a person aged 18 to 65 who received the Ad26.COV2.S COVID-19 vaccine or a placebo.

The chain uses TRBV7-2 and TRBJ2-1, with 8 bases fitting TRBD1. Trimming took 3 bases from V and 5 from J; bases not matched to a gene: 6. Germline CDR1 reads SGHTA; CDR2 reads FQGNSA. This CDR3 contains 15 residues. CDR3: CASSLRTGRHNEQFF. CDR3 DNA: TGTGCCAGCAGCTTGCGGACAGGGCGACACAATGAGCAGTTCTTC.

The chain uses TRBV19 and TRBJ1-2; D remains ambiguous. This CDR3 is built from 13 residues. CDR1 is LNHDA and CDR2 is SQIVND in the germline V gene (reference sequence). The ends were cut back, 6 bases at V and 0 bases at J, with 8 bases in the middle. Here the CDR3 DNA reads TGTGCCAGTAGCCCAACAGCTAACTATGGCTACACCTTC. This gives the protein CASSPTANYGYTF.

A single count supports this clone. V and J are TRBV5-1 and TRBJ1-1; a weak D match, TRBD1 (6 bases). This CDR3 contains 18 residues. Germline lookup yields CDR1 SGHRS and CDR2 YFSETQ. The V gene lost 7 bases and the J gene lost 0 bases, with 25 bases spanning the gap. In DNA, the CDR3 is TGCGCCAGCCGCCACCCCCCGGGACAAGTAAACCTGAACACTGAAGCTTTCTTT. It translates to CASRHPPGQVNLNTEAFF.

The gene calls are TRBV27 and TRBJ2-6; D unresolved. The ends were cut back, 4 bases at V and 0 bases at J, with 13 bases in the middle. In germline, CDR1 is MNHEY, CDR2 SMNVEV (reference sequence). This CDR3 is 17 amino acids long. The CDR3: CASSSSGRTSGANVLTF. CDR3 in DNA: TGTGCCAGCAGTTCAAGTGGCAGAACCTCTGGGGCCAACGTCCTGACTTTC.

This chain uses TRBV15 with TRBJ2-3, with 7 positions matching TRBD1. With V trimmed by 0 bases and J by 11 bases, 2 bases remained unmatched. The CDR3 runs to 12 residues. Germline CDR1 reads LNHNV; CDR2 reads YYDKDF (reference sequence). CDR3: CATSREGDRQYF. The CDR3 region has the DNA TGTGCCACCAGCAGAGAAGGGGACAGGCAGTATTTT.

J is TRBJ1-3 and V is TRBV30; D gene ambiguous. CDR1 is GTSNPN, CDR2 SVGIG, per germline (reference sequence). V shed 2 bases and J shed 4 bases, with 6 bases lying between them. The CDR3 spans 12 residues. The DNA of the CDR3 is TGTGCCTGGAGTCTTTCCGGAAACACCATATATTTT. The encoded protein is CAWSLSGNTIYF.

This clone was recorded a few times. The V and J genes are TRBV4-1 and TRBJ1-6; D is unclear. In germline, CDR1 is MGHRA, CDR2 YSYEKL. V gave up 2 bases and J gave up 7 bases, with 12 bases separating them. The CDR3 sequence is 15 residues long. This CDR3 reads CASSQWRDWNSPLHF. CDR3 sequence (DNA): TGCGCCAGCAGCCAATGGCGGGATTGGAATTCACCCCTCCACTTT.

The chain carries TRBV3-1 (or the pseudogene TRBV3-2) and TRBJ2-5; tentative D call: TRBD2 (6 bases). The germline V gene has CDR1 LGHDT and CDR2 YNNKEL (reference sequence). The CDR3 contains 13 residues. The V and J ends lost 5 bases and 5 bases respectively, with 12 bases between them. This chain's CDR3 is CASSTLARETQYF. The DNA for the CDR3 is TGTGCCAGCAGCACCCTAGCGAGGGAGACCCAGTACTTC.

This chain uses TRBV27 with TRBJ2-2, with D maybe TRBD1 (6 bases). The CDR3 has 16 residues. The V end was cut by 3 bases, the J end by 0 bases, with 11 bases between. Germline V lookup: CDR1 MNHEY, CDR2 SMNVEV (reference sequence). The CDR3 sequence: CASSLFTGTNTGELFF. The DNA of the CDR3 is TGTGCCAGCAGTTTGTTCACAGGGACGAACACCGGGGAGCTGTTTTTT.

With respect to this clone: The identical CDR3 is also encoded by other nucleotide sequences in the sample. V gene TRBV20-1 combines with J gene TRBJ2-1, with unresolved D. Trimming took 3 bases from V and 5 from J, leaving 5 bases between them. This CDR3 has 11 residues. Germline assignment: CDR1 DFQATT and CDR2 SNEGSKA (reference sequence). The DNA for the CDR3 is TGCAGTGCTAGGAGCGACAATGAGCAGTTCTTC. It codes for CSARSDNEQFF.

J is TRBJ2-7 and V is TRBV7-6, with D possibly matching TRBD1 (7 bases). This CDR3 region has 16 residues. Germline CDR1 is SGHVS and CDR2 is FNYEAQ. Trimming left V 5 bases short and J 0 bases short, with 17 bases between. The chain's CDR3 is CASSTSPRDSSYEQYF. The CDR3 DNA reads as TGTGCCAGCAGCACTAGCCCCAGGGACAGCTCCTACGAGCAGTACTTC.

The V gene is TRBV5-4, the J gene TRBJ2-3; unclear D gene. CDR3 length equals 12 residues. The V end was cut by 0 bases, the J end by 4 bases, with 3 bases between. CDR1 and CDR2 from the germline V gene are SGHNT and YYREEE (reference sequence). CDR3 DNA sequence: TGTGCCAGCAGCTTGGCGGCAGATACGCAGTATTTT. Its protein is CASSLAADTQYF.

This clone was counted between two and nine times. The chain links TRBV6-6 to TRBJ1-1; D uncertain. Trimming cost V 6 bases and J 6 bases, with 8 bases left between them. CDR3 size: 11 residues. In germline, CDR1 is MNHNY, CDR2 SVGAGI (reference sequence). The CDR3 DNA follows: TGTGCCAGCAGCTTAATCCCTGAAGCTTTCTTT. Protein sequence: CASSLIPEAFF.

V is TRBV6-2 or TRBV6-3 and J is TRBJ2-1, with 10 bases matching TRBD2. CDR3 length equals 15 residues. After removal of 5 bases from V and 5 bases from J, the junction contained 6 bases not matched to a gene. Germline-derived CDR1 and CDR2 are MNHEY and SVGEGT. DNA for the CDR3: TGTGCCAGCAGTCTACTAGCGGGGCTTAACAATGAGCAGTTCTTC. Translated: CASSLLAGLNNEQFF.

The V call is TRBV5-5, the J call TRBJ1-4; possibly TRBD1 for D (6 bases). V was clipped by 3 bases and J by 6 bases, with 15 bases between them. Germline V gene data show CDR1 as SGHKS and CDR2 as YYEKEE (reference sequence). This CDR3 has 15 residues. CDR3: CASSSRAGDHEKLFF. The CDR3 region has the DNA TGTGCCAGCAGCTCAAGGGCAGGGGACCATGAAAAACTGTTTTTT.

The chain carries TRBV19 and TRBJ1-2; no reliable D call. This CDR3 has 11 amino acids. Germline V gene sequence: CDR1 LNHDA, CDR2 SQIVND (reference sequence). Trimming stripped 7 bases from V and 7 bases from J, with 10 bases between. The CDR3 here is CASISFSGYTF. The CDR3 nucleotides read TGTGCCAGTATTAGCTTCTCTGGCTACACCTTC.

The chain couples TRBV20-1 to TRBJ2-1; no clear D. This CDR3 has 10 residues. Germline V gives CDR1 DFQATT, CDR2 SNEGSKA (reference sequence). The V end lost 3 bases, the J end lost 7 bases, and 4 bases lay between the germline ends. The CDR3 nucleotides read TGCAGTGCTAGTGAGAATGAGCAGTTCTTC. It encodes CSASENEQFF.

This chain joins TRBV18 and TRBJ1-2; 10 positions agree with TRBD1. Unmatched junction bases numbered 16, after V lost 3 bases and J lost 3 bases. CDR1 and CDR2 from the germline V gene are KGHSH and LQKENI. CDR3 length equals 19 residues. CDR3 residues: CASSPLTKTGGLGDYGYTF. Written as DNA, the CDR3 is TGTGCCAGCTCACCTCTAACCAAGACAGGGGGCCTAGGTGACTATGGCTACACCTTC.

The chain links TRBV28 to TRBJ2-1; D remains ambiguous. Trimming cost V 2 bases and J 10 bases, with 9 bases left between them. CDR1 is MDHEN and CDR2 is SYDVKM in the germline V gene. This CDR3 spans 12 amino acids. For the CDR3, the DNA is TGTGCCAGCAGTTTAGCCAGTAGAGAGCAGTTCTTC. Residues: CASSLASREQFF.